This TCR beta chain emerged from a study of T cells in Graves' hyperthyroidism and ophthalmopathy (dated by TCRdb to about 2019). Notes on the research overall: Peripheral blood samples were taken at initial diagnosis, before any treatment was given. The paper describes TCR Vbeta CDR3 sequencing of fewer than 150 peripheral blood samples, made up of about 41 ophthalmopathy patients, around 78 hyperthyroidism patients and some 17 progressor patients. In addition, the study compared T-cell repertoires in thyroid tissue and in blood from six Graves' hyperthyroidism patients. Whether ophthalmopathy could be predicted prospectively was tested in an independent validation cohort made up of about 20 hyperthyroidism patients plus 17 patients who later progressed to ophthalmopathy. The approximately 97 discovery patients were randomly divided into training and test sets at a 7:3 ratio. A discovery cohort of roughly 100 patients, approximately 45 with Graves' ophthalmopathy and fewer than 65 with stable Graves' hyperthyroidism, was used to find distinguishing TCR V-J signatures. Following sampling, methimazole starting at 30 mg daily was given to hyperthyroidism patients, and high-dose intravenous methylprednisolone was given to ophthalmopathy patients. Here is what the overall study found, with its caveats: Most expanded thyroid clonotypes (frequency above 0.001) were also detected in blood, a finding suggesting that blood repertoires may reflect thyroid immune responses. No statistical method was used to fix the sample size in advance, and group allocation was not hidden from the investigators. A 13 V-J signature model separated ophthalmopathy from stable hyperthyroidism, with 87.88% sensitivity and about 81% specificity in cross-validation and 80%/75% in testing. In validation, progression to ophthalmopathy was predicted by the model with 70.59% sensitivity and 72.22% specificity, a median of approximately 7.1 months before onset.

From V the trimming removes 6 bases and from J it removes 4 bases, while the gene matches leave 6 bases of the junction unaccounted for. Counted from cysteine to phenylalanine, this CDR3 has 15 amino acids. Only the CDR3 part of the read is kept: 45 bases, read in frame from the first base. The germline V gene yields MDHEN for CDR1 and SYDVKM for CDR2. A patient counted as having stable Graves' hyperthyroidism if no progression to ophthalmopathy occurred over 18 months of follow-up. Hyperthyroidism patients were newly diagnosed, with disease duration under 2 months, and aged 18 to 65 years. Any patient with an uncontrolled infection, another autoimmune disease, pregnancy or lactation was excluded. Diagnoses were established on the basis of clinical symptoms, serum thyroxine and TRAb, thyroid ultrasound, and orbital computed tomography. Ficoll-Paque density gradient centrifugation was used to isolate PBMCs from about 9 ml of fresh peripheral blood. Total RNA was extracted with Trizol reagent, and quality was checked on an Agilent 2100 Bioanalyzer.

The TCR beta CDR3 regions were amplified from the RNA transcripts. For the first round of RT-PCR on the TCR CDR3, the HTBI primer set was used together with the Qiagen OneStep RT-PCR kit. The libraries were constructed in a second round of multiplex PCR and then size-selected and purified. Paired-end sequencing of the libraries was performed with 100 bp reads on an Illumina HiSeq2000. The authors' analysis ran thus. SOAPnuke was used to process the raw data, removing reads that contained adapters or uncalled bases, had a mean Phred below 15, or lacked an exact match to the constant primer or identifier. High-quality paired reads were merged using COPE v1.2.5, and each unique nucleotide sequence was defined as a clonotype. MiTCR v1.1 was used to align the clonotypes against IMGT TRBV, TRBD and TRBJ reference segments. The analysis included only V-J combinations with a frequency above 0.0001, which together covered around 99% of the repertoires. The TCS score was defined as F50 (clonal expansion) divided by E x V (chaos), with BLOSUM62-based TCRdist calculated between CDR3 peptides within each V-J. Welch's t-statistics and random forest reduced roughly 530 V-J features to about 13, which were used in a naive Bayes classifier (R e1071). TCRdb trimmed the raw reads at Q25, called clones with MiXCR and kept productive beta chains. One record per CDR3 amino acid sequence lists the most common genes and DNA. The authors' filters were not applied to this entry. The sample table lists 200,000 to 250,000 distinct CDR3 sequences, approximately 16% of them with a count of one. Of the sample, around two fifths is held by the ten largest clones.

This clonotype was counted many times. The antigen it binds to is not known. No clone much larger than this one lies a single base away; base qualities are absent. The rearrangement combines TRBV28 with TRBJ2-1; TRBD1 agrees with 10 junctional bases. The sequenced material came from blood. This sequence originates from a man between 35 and 55 years old with Graves' hyperthyroidism. The sequenced DNA is TGTGCCAGCAGCACGACAGGGGGCGCATACAATGAGCAGTTCTTC. Its translation reads: CASSTTGGAYNEQFF.